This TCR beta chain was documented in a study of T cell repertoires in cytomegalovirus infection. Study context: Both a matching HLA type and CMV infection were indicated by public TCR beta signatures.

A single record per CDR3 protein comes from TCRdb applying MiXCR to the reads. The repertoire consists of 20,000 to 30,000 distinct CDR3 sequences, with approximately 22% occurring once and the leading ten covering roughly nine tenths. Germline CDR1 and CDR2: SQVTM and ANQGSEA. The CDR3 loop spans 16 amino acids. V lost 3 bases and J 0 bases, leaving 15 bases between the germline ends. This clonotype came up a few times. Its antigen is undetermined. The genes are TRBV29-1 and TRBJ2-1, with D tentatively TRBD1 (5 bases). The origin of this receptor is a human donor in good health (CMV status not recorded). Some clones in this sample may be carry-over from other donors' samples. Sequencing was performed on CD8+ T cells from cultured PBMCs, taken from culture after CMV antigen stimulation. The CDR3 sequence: CSVEGPDRVSYNEQFF. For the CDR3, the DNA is TGCAGCGTTGAGGGGCCCGACAGAGTCTCCTACAATGAGCAGTTCTTC.